A selection of T cell receptor beta chains follows, all from one sample in a study of T cell responses to AZD1222 COVID-19 vaccine. Profiling relied on immunoSEQ multiplex PCR, and the TCRdb table lists in-frame clones only, not all of them. The sample includes some 150,000 clones, 80% to 90% of them seen just once. The source was peripheral blood, collected on day 0 of AZD1222 vaccination. All receptors come from an adult in good health. CDR3s include the opening cysteine and the closing phenylalanine or tryptophan. The D gene is left open where the match is weak. Clone size is stated in some rows and not others, as once, few, many or a class when expanded.

V gene: TRBV6-2/TRBV6-3; D gene: -; J gene: TRBJ2-7; clone size: -; CDR3 DNA: TGTGCCAGCAGTTACTCGATCAAAGGAGGATCGACCTACGAGCAGTACTTC; CDR3 protein: CASSYSIKGGSTYEQYF
V gene: TRBV9; D gene: -; J gene: TRBJ2-3; clone size: -; CDR3 DNA: TGTGCCAGCAGCGGAGCAGATACGCAGTATTTT; CDR3 protein: CASSGADTQYF
V gene: TRBV28; D gene: -; J gene: TRBJ2-7; clone size: -; CDR3 DNA: TGTGCCAGCGCCAGGCGCAGGACGGAGCAGTACTTC; CDR3 protein: CASARRRTEQYF
V gene: TRBV28; D gene: -; J gene: TRBJ2-1; clone size: -; CDR3 DNA: TGTGCCAGCAGCCATGATAGGGGTGAGCAGTTCTTC; CDR3 protein: CASSHDRGEQFF
V gene: TRBV4-2; D gene: TRBD2; J gene: TRBJ2-3; clone size: -; CDR3 DNA: TGTGCCAGCAGCCTATCGCCTAGCGGGAACACAGATACGCAGTATTTT; CDR3 protein: CASSLSPSGNTDTQYF
V gene: TRBV29-1; D gene: -; J gene: TRBJ1-2; clone size: -; CDR3 DNA: TGCAGCGTAGGGTCCGTGACTAACTATGGCTACACCTTC; CDR3 protein: CSVGSVTNYGYTF
V gene: TRBV5-1; D gene: -; J gene: TRBJ1-1; clone size: -; CDR3 DNA: TGCGCCAGCAGCCATAACACCGTTATGAACACTGAAGCTTTCTTT; CDR3 protein: CASSHNTVMNTEAFF
V gene: TRBV19; D gene: -; J gene: TRBJ1-2; clone size: -; CDR3 DNA: TGTGCCAGTAGCGCTCGAGGGGCGGTCTATGGCTACACCTTC; CDR3 protein: CASSARGAVYGYTF
V gene: TRBV30; D gene: -; J gene: TRBJ1-1; clone size: -; CDR3 DNA: TGTGCCTGGATCGCAGGAAAGAACACTGAAGCTTTCTTT; CDR3 protein: CAWIAGKNTEAFF
V gene: TRBV18; D gene: TRBD1; J gene: TRBJ1-3; clone size: once; CDR3 DNA: TGTGCCAGCTCCGAAGGACAGGGGGCTTCGTACACCATATATTTT; CDR3 protein: CASSEGQGASYTIYF
V gene: TRBV10-3; D gene: TRBD1; J gene: TRBJ1-1; clone size: -; CDR3 DNA: TGTGCCATCAGGGGGACAGGGAACACTGAAGCTTTCTTT; CDR3 protein: CAIRGTGNTEAFF
V gene: TRBV6-1; D gene: -; J gene: TRBJ1-6; clone size: -; CDR3 DNA: TGTGCCAGCAGTGAAATGGCAAGGAGCTCCTATAATTCACCCCTCCACTTT; CDR3 protein: CASSEMARSSYNSPLHF
V gene: TRBV6-5; D gene: TRBD2; J gene: TRBJ2-3; clone size: -; CDR3 DNA: TGTGCCAGCAGGGGGGACTATAGAGCGGATACGCAGTATTTT; CDR3 protein: CASRGDYRADTQYF
V gene: TRBV7-9; D gene: -; J gene: TRBJ1-2; clone size: once; CDR3 DNA: TGTGCCAGCAGCCTTGGGTCCACTAACTATGGCTACACCTTC; CDR3 protein: CASSLGSTNYGYTF
V gene: TRBV5-1; D gene: TRBD2; J gene: TRBJ2-5; clone size: once; CDR3 DNA: TGCGCCAGCAGGACCGGGACTAGCGGGAGCCCCCAAGAGACCCAGTACTTC; CDR3 protein: CASRTGTSGSPQETQYF
V gene: TRBV7-8; D gene: -; J gene: TRBJ1-1; clone size: -; CDR3 DNA: TGTGCCAGCAGCTTAGCGTTTAGGGACCCTGAAGCTTTCTTT; CDR3 protein: CASSLAFRDPEAFF
V gene: TRBV29-1; D gene: -; J gene: TRBJ1-2; clone size: -; CDR3 DNA: TGCAGCGGCGATACAGGGATTCAGGGAGGCTACACCTTC; CDR3 protein: CSGDTGIQGGYTF
V gene: TRBV15; D gene: -; J gene: TRBJ2-1; clone size: -; CDR3 DNA: TGTGCCACCAGCAGAGAAGCAGGGTACAATGAGCAGTTCTTC; CDR3 protein: CATSREAGYNEQFF
V gene: TRBV6-5; D gene: -; J gene: TRBJ2-1; clone size: -; CDR3 DNA: TGTGCCAGCAGTTACTCAAGGGGGAGGGGCGATGAGCAGTTCTTC; CDR3 protein: CASSYSRGRGDEQFF
V gene: TRBV10-3; D gene: TRBD1; J gene: TRBJ2-5; clone size: -; CDR3 DNA: TGTGCCATCAGAGGACAGGGGGCAAAAGAGACCCAGTACTTC; CDR3 protein: CAIRGQGAKETQYF
V gene: TRBV4-2; D gene: TRBD2; J gene: TRBJ2-7; clone size: -; CDR3 DNA: TGTGCCAGCAGCCCCGGTACGGGACTAGCGGACTACGAGCAGTACTTC; CDR3 protein: CASSPGTGLADYEQYF
V gene: TRBV4-2; D gene: TRBD2; J gene: TRBJ2-4; clone size: -; CDR3 DNA: TGTGCCAGCAGCCTCGGACTAGCGGGACTTAAAAACATTCAGTACTTC; CDR3 protein: CASSLGLAGLKNIQYF
V gene: TRBV7-9; D gene: -; J gene: TRBJ2-2; clone size: -; CDR3 DNA: TGTGCCAGCAGCTTGCGGGATCCTAGCACCGGGGAGCTGTTTTTT; CDR3 protein: CASSLRDPSTGELFF
V gene: TRBV3-1/TRBV3-2; D gene: TRBD1; J gene: TRBJ1-2; clone size: -; CDR3 DNA: TGTGCCAGCAGCCAAGTAGGGACAGGGCGAGGGGGCTACACCTTC; CDR3 protein: CASSQVGTGRGGYTF
V gene: TRBV3-1/TRBV3-2; D gene: TRBD1; J gene: TRBJ1-2; clone size: -; CDR3 DNA: TGTGCCAGCAGCTATCCCGGGACAGTCTATGGCTACACCTTC; CDR3 protein: CASSYPGTVYGYTF